A single sample is the source of the 29 T cell receptor beta chains below, sequenced in a study of a mutant IDH1 vaccine in newly diagnosed glioma. These TCRs' antigens remain unknown. TCRdb's copy holds only in-frame clones and misses some; the assay was immunoSEQ multiplex PCR. Of 120,000 or so clones detected, over 75% appear once; the ten largest clones hold 5% to 6%. Stated time point: week 11, during vaccination. Topical imiquimod accompanied each vaccine dose, which consisted of 300 ug of mutant IDH1 20-mer peptide. The specimen comprised PBMCs, sampled from a glioma patient whose treatment included an IDH1 peptide vaccine. Source of these receptors: a middle-aged man with glioma.

The table lists this clone with a few counts. The V call is TRBV27, the J call TRBJ1-2; 11 bases line up with TRBD1. This CDR3 is built from 13 residues. CDR1 and CDR2 (germline): MNHEY, SMNVEV (reference sequence). V trimming: 6 bases; J trimming: 8 bases; junction bases outside the gene matches: 5. CDR3 coding DNA: TGTGCCAGCAGCTGGACAGGGGGCGAAGGCTACACCTTC. Its protein product is CASSWTGGEGYTF.

J is TRBJ2-1 and V is TRBV7-8; TRBD1 matches at 8 bases. Per germline, CDR1 SGHVS and CDR2 FQNEAQ. CDR3 size: 13 residues. V lost 3 bases to trimming and J lost 10 bases; unmatched junction nucleotides: 5. As DNA, the CDR3 is TGTGCCAGCAGCTTCGAGACAGGGGAAGAGCAGTTCTTC. This gives the protein CASSFETGEEQFF.

The chain uses TRBV5-1 and TRBJ1-1; D is undetermined. The CDR3 totals 11 residues. V lost 7 bases to trimming and J lost 6 bases, with 10 bases between them. Germline V lookup: CDR1 SGHRS, CDR2 YFSETQ. CDR3 bases: TGCGCCAGCCAGGACGGGGCTGAAGCTTTCTTT. It translates to CASQDGAEAFF.

The chain joins TRBV11-2 to TRBJ2-4; no reliable D call. This CDR3 spans 15 amino acids. V lost 2 bases and J lost 1, with 9 bases in between. Germline CDR1 reads SGHAT; CDR2 reads FQNNGV. The CDR3: CASSLLPGAKNIQYF. The CDR3 DNA reads TGTGCCAGCAGCTTACTCCCTGGGGCCAAAAACATTCAGTACTTC.

J is TRBJ1-2 and V is TRBV5-4; TRBD1 matches 8 bases. The CDR3 sequence is 14 residues long. J was trimmed by 5 bases and V by 4 bases; bases with no gene match: 7. The germline CDR1 and CDR2 sequences are SGHNT and YYREEE (reference sequence). The chain's CDR3 is CASSNRGGGYGYTF. CDR3 nucleotide sequence: TGTGCCAGCAGCAACAGGGGGGGAGGATATGGCTACACCTTC.

This clone has just a few counts. The chain recombines TRBV7-9 with TRBJ2-1, with 8 bases identical to TRBD1. Trimming at V came to 8 bases and at J to 5 bases, leaving 8 bases not matched to a gene. The CDR3 spans 14 residues. Looked up from germline, CDR1 is SEHNR and CDR2 is FQNEAQ (reference sequence). The CDR3 here is CASPGGQADNEQFF. DNA for the CDR3: TGTGCCAGCCCCGGGGGACAGGCGGACAATGAGCAGTTCTTC.

The gene calls are TRBV30 and TRBJ2-5; D unclear. The end of the DNA fits TRBJ2-7 better, so the J call may be wrong. Germline values: CDR1 GTSNPN, CDR2 SVGIG (reference sequence). The CDR3 runs 15 residues. The CDR3 sequence: CAWSVRIWNSYEQYF. The CDR3 region has the DNA TGTGCCTGGAGTGTACGGATCTGGAACTCCTACGAGCAGTACTTC.

J is TRBJ1-5 and V is TRBV29-1; D gene uncertain. V shed 4 bases and J shed 3 bases, with 10 bases lying between them. The CDR3 consists of 13 residues. The germline CDR1 and CDR2 sequences are SQVTM and ANQGSEA. The CDR3 is CSVGGGLNQPQHF. CDR3 coding DNA: TGCAGCGTTGGAGGCGGTCTCAATCAGCCCCAGCATTTT.

V gene TRBV14 combines with J gene TRBJ1-2, with 10 bases identical to TRBD1. The CDR3 covers 18 residues. Germline-derived CDR1 and CDR2 are SGHDN and FVKESK. V was pared by 5 bases and J by 8 bases, with 20 bases of the junction left unmatched. The CDR3 DNA reads TGTGCCAGCAGCGGACGCAAGGGGACAGGGGCCCGATTGAGGGGCTACACCTTC. Translated: CASSGRKGTGARLRGYTF. Full variable domain (outside the CDR3, taken from reference TRBV14 and TRBJ1-2): EAGVTQFPSHSVIEKGQTVTLRCDPISGHDNLYWYRRVMGKEIKFLLHFVKESKQDESGMPNNRFLAERTGGTYSTLKVQPAELEDSGVYFCASSGRKGTGARLRGYTFGSGTRLTVV.

This clone was observed a handful of times. The chain has TRBV11-2 and TRBJ2-7; 12 bases map to TRBD1. CDR1 SGHAT and CDR2 FQNNGV come from the germline V gene. The CDR3 length is 18 residues. V trimming: 5 bases; J trimming: 0 bases; junction bases outside the gene matches: 11. The CDR3 sequence: CASSPLSRDRGHSYEQYF. The CDR3 region has the DNA TGTGCCAGCAGCCCCCTTTCCCGGGACAGGGGGCACTCCTACGAGCAGTACTTC.

The rearrangement links TRBV5-6 to TRBJ2-1; no definite D call. Germline V gene data show CDR1 as SGHDT and CDR2 as YYEEEE. V was clipped by 1 base and J by 8 bases, with 4 bases between them. This CDR3 spans 11 amino acids. This CDR3 reads CASSLSHEQFF. Here the CDR3 DNA reads TGTGCCAGCAGCTTGAGTCATGAGCAGTTCTTC.

The rearrangement joins TRBV30 to TRBJ1-6, with 9 positions matching TRBD1. Germline V CDR1 and CDR2: GTSNPN, SVGIG (reference sequence). CDR3 length: 15 amino acids. The V and J ends lost 5 bases and 1 base, in that order; junction bases with no gene match: 3. CDR3 bases: TGTGCCTGGGACGGACAGGGGTCCTATAATTCACCCCTCCACTTT. Translated, it gives CAWDGQGSYNSPLHF. Supplemented by reference TRBV30 and TRBJ1-6, the full variable domain reads SQTIHQWPATLVQPVGSPLSLECTVEGTSNPNLYWYRQAAGRGLQLLFYSVGIGQISSEVPQNLSASRPQDRQFILSSKKLLLSDSGFYLCAWDGQGSYNSPLHFGNGTRLTVT.

V and J are TRBV5-6 and TRBJ2-3, with D unresolved. Trimming shortened V by 4 bases and J by 5 bases, and 8 bases separated the two germline ends. In germline, CDR1 is SGHDT, CDR2 YYEEEE. CDR3 length: 12 amino acids. The CDR3 here is CASSLSLDTQYF. The DNA of the CDR3 is TGTGCCAGCAGCCTTTCCTTAGATACGCAGTATTTT. Variable domain in full (rest from reference TRBV5-6 and TRBJ2-3): DAGVTQSPTHLIKTRGQQVTLRCSPKSGHDTVSWYQQALGQGPQFIFQYYEEEERQRGNFPDRFSGHQFPNYSSELNVNALLLGDSALYLCASSLSLDTQYFGPGTRLTVL.

This chain uses TRBV10-3 with TRBJ1-2; D gene unclear. Trimming stripped 3 bases from V and 5 bases from J, with 13 bases between. Germline lookup yields CDR1 ENHRY and CDR2 SYGVKD. The CDR3 length is 14 residues. The CDR3 sequence is CAISEWVESYGYTF. The CDR3, as DNA: TGTGCCATCAGTGAATGGGTCGAGTCATATGGCTACACCTTC.

The chain is built from TRBV30 and TRBJ2-1; no clear D gene. The V end lost 3 bases, the J end lost 9 bases, and 9 bases lay between the germline ends. This CDR3 contains 11 residues. Germline V lookup: CDR1 GTSNPN, CDR2 SVGIG (reference sequence). CDR3 region: CAWSPLGEQFF. CDR3 nucleotides: TGTGCCTGGAGCCCCTTGGGTGAGCAGTTCTTC.

The CDR3 DNA reads TGTGCCAGCAGCGATCGGCCAGGGGATGGCTACACCTTC. Translation gives CASSDRPGDGYTF. This chain uses TRBV7-2 with TRBJ1-2, with D possibly TRBD1 on 6 matching bases. Trimming shortened V by 5 bases and J by 6 bases, and 13 bases separated the two germline ends. The CDR3 consists of 13 residues. Germline V gene lookup returns CDR1 SGHTA and CDR2 FQGNSA.

This clone was recorded once. CDR3 amino acids: CASTKETQGGAFF. In nucleotides, the CDR3 is TGTGCCAGCACGAAGGAGACACAGGGTGGGGCTTTCTTT. The chain uses TRBV6-6 and TRBJ1-1, with D maybe TRBD1 (6 bases). The ends were cut back, 7 bases at V and 11 bases at J, with 20 bases in the middle. CDR1 is MNHNY, CDR2 SVGAGI, per germline (reference sequence). CDR3 length: 13 residues.

This chain connects TRBV4-3 to TRBJ1-2, with D maybe TRBD1 (5 bases). CDR1 and CDR2 from the germline V gene are LGHNA and YSLEER. Trimming stripped 0 bases from V and 8 bases from J, with 13 bases between. There are 14 residues in the CDR3. CDR3 sequence (DNA): TGCGCCAGCAGCCAAGATTGGGGGATTGGAGGCTACACCTTC. It translates to CASSQDWGIGGYTF.

CDR3 sequence (DNA): TGTGCCAGCAGTTTACCTGGGACAGGGAGTACCTACGAGCAGTACTTC. Its protein is CASSLPGTGSTYEQYF. The V gene is TRBV6-9, the J gene TRBJ2-7, with 9 bases fitting TRBD1. With V trimmed by 4 bases and J by 2 bases, 9 bases remained unmatched. Looked up from germline, CDR1 is MNHGY and CDR2 is SVAAGI. The CDR3 totals 16 residues.

This chain uses TRBV5-6 with TRBJ2-5, with 10 bases fitting TRBD2. Germline loops: CDR1 SGHDT, CDR2 YYEEEE. V trimming: 4 bases; J trimming: 4 bases; junction bases outside the gene matches: 10. This CDR3 contains 16 residues. CDR3 nucleotide sequence: TGTGCCAGCAGCGCCCCCTGGTCTAGCGGGAGAGAGACCCAGTACTTC. Protein: CASSAPWSSGRETQYF.

The table lists this clone with a few counts. The chain has TRBV29-1 and TRBJ2-3; TRBD1 matches 8 bases. There are 16 residues in the CDR3. Losses at the gene ends were 7 bases for V and 5 bases for J; bases not matched to a gene: 17. Germline V lookup: CDR1 SQVTM, CDR2 ANQGSEA. The CDR3: CSAPKFHGTGEDTQYF. The CDR3 DNA reads TGCAGCGCTCCAAAATTTCACGGGACAGGCGAAGATACGCAGTATTTT.

The chain's CDR3 is CASSLESGVFGDTQYF. The CDR3 DNA is TGTGCCAGCAGCCTAGAATCGGGAGTATTCGGAGATACGCAGTATTTT. This chain links TRBV4-2 with TRBJ2-3; TRBD2 might be the D (6 bases). Germline V lookup: CDR1 LGHNA, CDR2 YNFKEQ. The V end lost 4 bases, the J end lost 5 bases, and 19 bases lay between the germline ends. There are 16 residues in the CDR3.

J is TRBJ2-2 and V is TRBV11-2, with unresolved D. This CDR3 comprises 13 residues. The V gene lost 4 bases and the J gene lost 5 bases, with 8 bases spanning the gap. Germline V gene lookup returns CDR1 SGHAT and CDR2 FQNNGV. This CDR3 reads CASSSVATGELFF. The CDR3 bases are TGTGCCAGCAGCTCTGTGGCTACCGGGGAGCTGTTTTTT.

This clone has a handful of counts. The rearrangement joins TRBV2 to TRBJ2-1; D gene unclear. Germline CDR1 SNHLY, CDR2 FYNNEI. V gave up 2 bases and J gave up 4 bases, with 6 bases separating them. The CDR3 spans 13 residues. In nucleotides, the CDR3 is TGTGCCAGCAGTGAACTGAGATACAATGAGCAGTTCTTC. Its translation: CASSELRYNEQFF. Complete variable domain (other parts from reference TRBV2 and TRBJ2-1): EPEVTQTPSHQVTQMGQEVILRCVPISNHLYFYWYRQILGQKVEFLVSFYNNEISEKSEIFDDQFSVERPDGSNFTLKIRSTKLEDSAMYFCASSELRYNEQFFGPGTRLTVL.

This clone was observed a handful of times. The V gene is TRBV30, the J gene TRBJ1-1; D unresolved. CDR1 and CDR2 (germline): GTSNPN, SVGIG (reference sequence). CDR3 length equals 12 residues. Trimming took 5 bases from V and 7 from J, leaving 14 bases between them. As DNA, the CDR3 is TGTGCCTGGTCTTTAAGTATGGGTGAAGCTTTCTTT. Its protein product is CAWSLSMGEAFF.

The rearrangement links TRBV30 to TRBJ1-2, with D possibly matching TRBD1 (5 bases). V was trimmed by 0 bases and J by 2 bases, leaving 7 bases between them. Germline lookup yields CDR1 GTSNPN and CDR2 SVGIG (reference sequence). The CDR3 is 13 amino acids. The CDR3 loop reads CAWSVWGNYGYTF. CDR3 DNA: TGTGCCTGGAGTGTGTGGGGGAACTATGGCTACACCTTC.

This clone showed up just a few times. The gene calls are TRBV7-2 and TRBJ1-5; D is perhaps TRBD1 (6 bases). The CDR3 has 15 residues. Germline V lookup: CDR1 SGHTA, CDR2 FQGNSA. Between the trimmed V and J ends, which lost 7 bases and 0 bases, there was a span of 13 bases. In DNA form, the CDR3 reads TGTGCCAGCACCCTCGGACAGCATAGCAATCAGCCCCAGCATTTT. This gives the protein CASTLGQHSNQPQHF.

The J gene is TRBJ2-5, the V gene TRBV6-6; possibly TRBD1 or TRBD2 for D (5 bases each). Germline V gene data show CDR1 as MNHNY and CDR2 as SVGAGI (reference sequence). V lost 6 bases, J lost 13 bases, and 18 bases lay in between. This CDR3 is 12 amino acids long. The CDR3 region has the DNA TGTGCCAGCAGCCCCGGGGCCAGCGGTCGGTACTTC. It specifies CASSPGASGRYF.

The chain carries TRBV11-3 and TRBJ2-1; D is unresolved. This CDR3 comprises 14 residues. Germline CDR1 reads SGHNT; CDR2 reads YENEEA. V was cut by 5 bases and J by 7 bases, with 15 bases left in between. CDR3 DNA: TGTGCCAGCAGCCCATTTGGGTACGTGAATGAGCAGTTCTTC. Protein product: CASSPFGYVNEQFF. Full variable domain (outside the CDR3, taken from reference TRBV11-3 and TRBJ2-1): EAGVVQSPRYKIIEKKQPVAFWCNPISGHNTLYWYLQNLGQGPELLIRYENEEAVDDSQLPKDRFSAERLKGVDSTLKIQPAELGDSAVYLCASSPFGYVNEQFFGPGTRLTVL.